These T cell receptor beta chains were read from a single sample in a study of blood T cell repertoires in COVID-19. Clones were sequenced by immunoSEQ multiplex PCR, and TCRdb holds only the in-frame ones, with some missing. Seen here are approximately 290,000 clones, about 91% observed once, and the top ten hold roughly an eighth. The sequencing input was peripheral blood. The receptor set was obtained from a woman aged 55-70 years with acute or convalescent COVID-19. Each CDR3 is given with its conserved first and last residue. D genes are given only for firm matches. Rows may omit the clone size; those that give it use once, few, many or a size class.

j_gene | len | d_gene | v_gene | abundance | CDR3aa | CDR3nt
TRBJ2-7 | 15 | TRBD1 | TRBV6-6 | NA | CASSYFGTGGREQYF | TGTGCCAGCAGTTACTTTGGGACAGGGGGCCGGGAGCAGTACTTC
TRBJ1-1 | 14 | NA | TRBV9 | NA | CASSVGQTNTEAFF | TGTGCCAGCAGCGTAGGGCAAACGAACACTGAAGCTTTCTTT
TRBJ1-1 | 14 | NA | TRBV28 | NA | CASFEGARGTEAFF | TGTGCCAGCTTCGAGGGTGCGCGAGGCACTGAAGCTTTCTTT
TRBJ2-3 | 15 | TRBD2 | TRBV7-3 | NA | CASSQSGGATDTQYF | TGTGCCAGCAGTCAAAGCGGGGGTGCCACAGATACGCAGTATTTT
TRBJ2-5 | 16 | NA | TRBV28 | once | CASSLSGQGHRETQYF | TGTGCCAGCAGTTTGTCGGGTCAGGGACATCGGGAGACCCAGTACTTC
TRBJ1-2 | 11 | NA | TRBV29-1 | NA | CSGGSAYGYTF | TGCAGCGGAGGTTCAGCCTATGGCTACACCTTC
TRBJ1-6 | 12 | NA | TRBV10-3 | NA | CAIDRKNSPLHF | TGTGCCATCGACAGAAAGAATTCACCCCTCCACTTT
TRBJ1-5 | 16 | NA | TRBV10-3 | NA | CAISGGDGSSNQPQHF | TGTGCCATCAGTGGGGGGGACGGCAGTAGCAATCAGCCCCAGCATTTT
TRBJ2-4 | 14 | TRBD1 | TRBV29-1 | few | CSVSAGTGGNIQYF | TGCAGCGTTAGTGCCGGGACAGGGGGAAACATTCAGTACTTC
TRBJ2-1 | 15 | TRBD2 | TRBV6-1 | NA | CASSEVGLAYNEQFF | TGTGCCAGCAGTGAAGTAGGACTAGCCTACAATGAGCAGTTCTTC
TRBJ2-1 | 16 | TRBD2 | TRBV7-9 | NA | CASSLDLAGGDNEQFF | TGTGCCAGCAGCTTAGACCTAGCGGGAGGGGACAATGAGCAGTTCTTC
TRBJ2-1 | 12 | NA | TRBV27 | NA | CASSFLDNEQFF | TGTGCCAGCAGTTTCTTAGACAATGAGCAGTTCTTC
TRBJ1-3 | 14 | NA | TRBV4-3 | NA | CASSQRGSGNTIYF | TGCGCCAGCAGCCAACGGGGAAGTGGAAACACCATATATTTT
TRBJ2-1 | 14 | TRBD2 | TRBV29-1 | few | CSVDDLAGGGEQFF | TGCAGCGTTGATGATCTAGCGGGAGGGGGTGAGCAGTTCTTC
TRBJ1-5 | 16 | NA | TRBV19 | NA | CASRPPGGKGNQPQHF | TGTGCCAGTAGACCCCCCGGGGGAAAAGGCAATCAGCCCCAGCATTTT
TRBJ1-5 | 14 | NA | TRBV28 | NA | CASSPETHFRPQHF | TGTGCCAGCAGTCCAGAGACTCACTTTCGGCCCCAGCATTTT
TRBJ1-4 | 14 | NA | TRBV19 | once | CASSRGATNEKLFF | TGTGCCAGTAGTCGGGGGGCAACTAATGAAAAACTGTTTTTT
TRBJ1-3 | 15 | TRBD1 | TRBV5-1 | NA | CASSIQGLSGNTIYF | TGCGCCAGCAGCATACAGGGGCTAAGTGGAAACACCATATATTTT
TRBJ2-5 | 15 | TRBD2 | TRBV4-1 | NA | CASSSTSGGVQTQYF | TGCGCCAGCAGCTCGACTAGCGGGGGGGTTCAGACCCAGTACTTC
TRBJ2-3 | 14 | NA | TRBV27 | NA | CATYPQGSTDTQYF | TGTGCCACCTACCCACAGGGTAGCACAGATACGCAGTATTTT
TRBJ2-5 | 16 | NA | TRBV6-1 | NA | CASSELRAGRGETQYF | TGTGCCAGCAGTGAACTTCGGGCAGGGCGGGGAGAGACCCAGTACTTC
TRBJ2-7 | 14 | NA | TRBV7-9 | NA | CASSLAWGDGEQYF | TGTGCCAGCAGCTTAGCGTGGGGAGACGGCGAGCAGTACTTC
TRBJ1-2 | 15 | NA | TRBV28 | NA | CASSLGGGASFGYTF | TGTGCCAGCAGTTTGGGGGGGGGCGCTTCGTTCGGCTACACCTTC
TRBJ2-1 | 19 | TRBD2 | TRBV28 | NA | CASSPRQGTSGRWDNEQFF | TGTGCCAGCAGTCCTCGACAAGGGACTAGCGGGAGATGGGACAATGAGCAGTTCTTC